This is a list of T cell receptor beta chains from one sample in a study of blood T cells in healthy people across ages. Each CDR3 protein gets one entry after TCRdb re-called the 5' RACE reads with MiXCR. Here the sample spans approximately 1.5 million distinct CDR3 sequences, around 40% being singletons. The sample taken for sequencing was blood. These receptors all come from a woman aged 18-29 years in good health. Both conserved end residues are part of each CDR3. The D gene is left open where the match is weak. Part of the rows lack a size; the others show once, few, many or a class for expanded clones.

abundance	v_gene	j_gene	d_gene	CDR3aa	CDR3nt
many	TRBV7-9	TRBJ1-2	.	CASSLTSNYGYTF	TGTGCCAGCAGTTTGACCTCTAACTATGGCTACACCTTC
many	TRBV4-2	TRBJ2-4	TRBD2	CASSLPSGQAKNIQYF	TGTGCCAGCAGCCTCCCTAGCGGACAAGCCAAAAACATTCAGTACTTC
few	TRBV7-2	TRBJ2-1	.	CASSLGAGAFSNEQFF	TGTGCCAGCAGCTTAGGTGCGGGGGCATTTTCTAATGAGCAGTTCTTC
.	TRBV9	TRBJ2-2	.	CASSPRVALNTGELFF	TGTGCCAGCAGCCCCCGGGTAGCTCTAAACACCGGGGAGCTGTTTTTT
once	TRBV12-3/TRBV12-4	TRBJ1-5	TRBD1	CASSGNDRVQPQHF	TGTGCCAGCAGTGGCAACGACAGGGTTCAGCCCCAGCATTTT
.	TRBV4-1	TRBJ2-7	TRBD1	CVSSLGTGVAYEQYF	TGCGTCAGCAGCCTCGGGACAGGGGTTGCCTACGAGCAGTACTTC
.	TRBV9	TRBJ2-3	.	CASSSSRGTGTDTQYF	TGTGCCAGCAGCTCCTCCCGCGGGACTGGCACAGATACGCAGTATTTT
.	TRBV6-2/TRBV6-3	TRBJ2-1	.	CASKKGGYNEQFF	TGTGCCAGCAAAAAGGGCGGCTACAATGAGCAGTTCTTC
.	TRBV25-1	TRBJ2-2	.	CASQLGYPSNTGELFF	TGTGCCTCACAGCTGGGGTACCCCTCGAACACCGGGGAGCTGTTTTTT
.	TRBV28	TRBJ2-7	.	CASSFAGDSSYEQYF	TGTGCCAGCAGTTTCGCGGGGGACAGCTCCTACGAGCAGTACTTC
.	TRBV12-3/TRBV12-4	TRBJ2-7	.	CASSPPSRRRDFYEQYF	TGTGCCAGCAGCCCTCCCTCCCGTCGCCGGGACTTCTACGAGCAGTACTTC
.	TRBV7-2	TRBJ1-1	.	CASSPQGKSTEAFF	TGTGCCAGCAGCCCCCAAGGGAAGAGCACTGAAGCTTTCTTT